Each of the 22 T cell receptor beta chains below was sequenced from the same sample in a study of shared clonotypes between healthy human individuals. TCRdb's copy holds only in-frame clones and misses some; the assay was immunoSEQ multiplex PCR. There are about 680,000 clones in the sample; less than 85% occur only once, and approximately 1.7% lies in the top ten. Sequencing was carried out using memory CD4+ T cells sorted from blood. Subset meaning: CD45RA-negative fraction. These receptors were obtained from a woman aged 30 to 39 in good health.

The chain links TRBV5-1 to TRBJ2-5; 13 nucleotides align to TRBD2. With V trimmed by 4 bases and J by 5 bases, 5 bases remained unmatched. Germline CDR1 and CDR2: SGHRS and YFSETQ. CDR3 size: 15 residues. The chain's CDR3 is CASSRTSGSGETQYF. The CDR3 DNA follows: TGCGCCAGCAGCAGGACTAGCGGGAGCGGGGAGACCCAGTACTTC.

The rearrangement links TRBV25-1 to TRBJ2-5; a weak D match, TRBD1 (5 bases). The CDR3 is 15 amino acids. Germline V lookup: CDR1 MGHDK, CDR2 SYGVNS. V gave up 3 bases and J gave up 1 base, with 12 bases separating them. The CDR3 coding sequence is TGTGCCAGCAGTGATTCCGGCAGGGCCCAAGAGACCCAGTACTTC. It codes for CASSDSGRAQETQYF.

The V and J genes are TRBV19 and TRBJ1-5; no definite D call. Trimming shortened V by 1 base and J by 0 bases, and 13 bases separated the two germline ends. The CDR3 is 17 residues long. Per the germline V gene, CDR1 is LNHDA and CDR2 is SQIVND (reference sequence). This CDR3 is CASSIASRTDSNQPQHF. In DNA form, the CDR3 reads TGTGCCAGTAGTATAGCTTCAAGGACTGATAGCAATCAGCCCCAGCATTTT.

This clone has just a few counts. Different DNA sequences within this sample yield the same CDR3. V usage is TRBV5-1 and J usage is TRBJ2-1, with D uncertain. The ends were cut back, 0 bases at V and 3 bases at J, with 10 bases in the middle. This CDR3 region has 15 residues. Germline CDR1 SGHRS, CDR2 YFSETQ. DNA of the CDR3: TGCGCCAGCAGCTTGGACACAGTGGGCTACAATGAGCAGTTCTTC. This codes for CASSLDTVGYNEQFF.

The chain employs TRBV5-1 and TRBJ2-3; TRBD2 matches at 9 bases. Germline assignment: CDR1 SGHRS and CDR2 YFSETQ. After removal of 1 base from V and 6 bases from J, the junction contained 6 bases not matched to a gene. This CDR3 is 15 amino acids long. CDR3 sequence: CASSLSFGLADTQYF. The CDR3 nucleotides are TGCGCCAGCAGCTTGTCGTTCGGACTAGCGGATACGCAGTATTTT. The full variable domain, completed using reference TRBV5-1 and TRBJ2-3, is KAGVTQTPRYLIKTRGQQVTLSCSPISGHRSVSWYQQTPGQGLQFLFEYFSETQRNKGNFPGRFSGRQFSNSRSEMNVSTLELGDSALYLCASSLSFGLADTQYFGPGTRLTVL.

This clone has only one observation. This chain uses TRBV28 with TRBJ1-2, with 9 bases aligning to TRBD1. CDR1 and CDR2 (germline): MDHEN, SYDVKM. The CDR3 spans 15 residues. Unmatched junction bases numbered 7, after V lost 4 bases and J lost 4 bases. The CDR3 reads CASSSGQGSFYGYTF. CDR3 in DNA: TGTGCCAGCAGTTCGGGACAGGGAAGTTTCTATGGCTACACCTTC.

Concerning this clone: This same CDR3 is encoded by further DNA sequences in the sample. The CDR3, as DNA: TGTGCCAGTAGTAGTAGCGGGAGTAAGGCAGATACGCAGTATTTT. This translates into CASSSSGSKADTQYF. The gene calls are TRBV19 and TRBJ2-3, with 9 positions matching TRBD2. The germline V gene encodes CDR1 LNHDA and CDR2 SQIVND (reference sequence). The CDR3 loop spans 15 amino acids. V dropped 4 bases and J dropped 4; count of bases not matched to a gene: 6.

The chain uses TRBV19 and TRBJ2-2; TRBD2 agrees at 8 bases. The J segment lost 7 bases and the V segment lost 6 bases, leaving 10 bases of the junction unmatched. Germline values: CDR1 LNHDA, CDR2 SQIVND (reference sequence). The CDR3 covers 15 residues. The CDR3 region is CASRLRAGVGGELFF. CDR3 nucleotides: TGTGCCAGTAGATTGCGAGCGGGAGTCGGCGGGGAGCTGTTTTTT.

This clone occurred a few times. The rearrangement links TRBV7-6 to TRBJ2-7; the D gene could be TRBD1 or TRBD2 (5 bases each). The ends were cut back, 5 bases at V and 3 bases at J, with 14 bases in the middle. Germline CDR1 is SGHVS and CDR2 is FNYEAQ. The CDR3 loop spans 14 amino acids. The CDR3 region is CASSPQRDLYEQYF. The CDR3 DNA follows: TGTGCCAGCAGCCCTCAACGGGACCTCTACGAGCAGTACTTC.

In its sample, this clone was seen a few times. The V and J genes are TRBV19 and TRBJ2-2; D is unclear. Between the trimmed V and J ends, which lost 5 bases and 2 bases, there was a span of 15 bases. Germline CDR1 reads LNHDA; CDR2 reads SQIVND (reference sequence). The CDR3 sequence is 16 residues long. The CDR3 DNA follows: TGTGCCAGTAGTCGACAAACCACTGAAAACACCGGGGAGCTGTTTTTT. Amino acid sequence: CASSRQTTENTGELFF.

The chain recombines TRBV10-1 with TRBJ2-1; D unclear. CDR3 length equals 14 residues. The V gene's germline CDR1 is WNHNN and CDR2 SYGVQD (reference sequence). Trimming cost V 6 bases and J 7 bases, with 16 bases left between them. CDR3 loop: CASSARKGWNEQFF. DNA of the CDR3: TGCGCCAGCAGCGCCCGCAAGGGTTGGAATGAGCAGTTCTTC.

The V call is TRBV25-1, the J call TRBJ2-1; 8 bases fit TRBD2. The CDR3 extends over 15 amino acids. In germline, CDR1 is MGHDK, CDR2 SYGVNS. V was pared by 7 bases and J by 8 bases, with 13 bases of the junction left unmatched. CDR3 amino acids: CASTPGLDSYDEQFF. The CDR3 DNA reads as TGTGCCAGCACCCCGGGACTAGACTCTTACGATGAGCAGTTCTTC.

The V and J genes are TRBV7-8 and TRBJ1-1; 9 bases align to TRBD1. Germline loops: CDR1 SGHVS, CDR2 FQNEAQ. V dropped 5 bases and J dropped 5; count of bases not matched to a gene: 9. This CDR3 region has 15 residues. The CDR3 protein is CASSRQQGAGTEAFF. The CDR3 region has the DNA TGTGCCAGCAGCCGCCAACAGGGGGCTGGAACTGAAGCTTTCTTT.

This clone has just a few counts. The V call is TRBV5-1, the J call TRBJ2-7; weak D call: TRBD1 (5 bases). CDR3 length equals 14 residues. Germline V gene sequence: CDR1 SGHRS, CDR2 YFSETQ. Deletions cut 4 bases from V and 3 bases from J, with 14 bases between. This CDR3 is CASSAGQSFYEQYF. For the CDR3, the DNA is TGCGCCAGCAGCGCCGGACAATCCTTCTACGAGCAGTACTTC.

This chain joins TRBV4-1 and TRBJ1-3; 7 positions match TRBD1. The trim removed 0 bases at V and 0 bases at J, leaving 8 bases unmatched. Germline values: CDR1 MGHRA, CDR2 YSYEKL. The CDR3 loop spans 18 amino acids. CDR3 protein: CASSQDPGQAHSGNTIYF. DNA for the CDR3: TGCGCCAGCAGCCAAGATCCAGGACAGGCCCACTCTGGAAACACCATATATTTT.

This chain uses TRBV7-9 with TRBJ1-2; unclear D gene. CDR3 length equals 12 residues. V was shortened by 2 bases and J by 2 bases, with 3 bases between the two germline ends. Germline lookup yields CDR1 SEHNR and CDR2 FQNEAQ (reference sequence). CDR3 protein: CASSLSNYGYTF. The CDR3 DNA reads as TGTGCCAGCAGCTTATCCAACTATGGCTACACCTTC.

This sequence joins TRBV27 and TRBJ1-2, with D maybe TRBD1 (5 bases). The V gene's germline CDR1 is MNHEY and CDR2 SMNVEV (reference sequence). This CDR3 has 14 residues. V lost 3 bases, J lost 0 bases, and 8 bases lay in between. CDR3 amino acids: CASSFGGANYGYTF. CDR3 nucleotides: TGTGCCAGCAGTTTTGGGGGAGCTAACTATGGCTACACCTTC.

This clone was seen more than once but under ten times. V gene TRBV6-5 combines with J gene TRBJ1-2; weak D call: TRBD1 (6 bases). Looked up from germline, CDR1 is MNHEY and CDR2 is SVGAGI. The V gene lost 5 bases and the J gene lost 8 bases, with 15 bases spanning the gap. This CDR3 contains 13 residues. The DNA for the CDR3 is TGTGCCAGCAGTCGCCAGGGGAGCATGGGCTACACCTTC. As protein: CASSRQGSMGYTF.

This sequence joins TRBV14 and TRBJ2-6; no firm D call. Trimming took off 5 bases at V and 2 bases at J, with 4 bases between the two ends. Germline CDR1 and CDR2: SGHDN and FVKESK. The CDR3 is made up of 13 amino acids. The CDR3 coding sequence is TGTGCCAGCAGCGTGACTGGGGCCAACGTCCTGACTTTC. Translated: CASSVTGANVLTF.

V gene TRBV7-9 combines with J gene TRBJ2-5; weak D call: TRBD2 (7 bases). The CDR3 is 15 amino acids. Germline CDR1 SEHNR, CDR2 FQNEAQ (reference sequence). Trimming removed 5 bases from V and 4 bases from J, with 17 bases in between. The CDR3 DNA is TGTGCCAGCAGCCAACGGACTGCGGGGGCAGAGACCCAGTACTTC. This codes for CASSQRTAGAETQYF. The variable domain in full, completed from reference TRBV7-9 and TRBJ2-5, reads DTGVSQNPRHKITKRGQNVTFRCDPISEHNRLYWYRQTLGQGPEFLTYFQNEAQLEKSRLLSDRFSAERPKGSFSTLEIQRTEQGDSAMYLCASSQRTAGAETQYFGPGTRLLVL.

This sequence joins TRBV5-4 and TRBJ2-5; maybe TRBD1 (5 bases). CDR1 and CDR2 (germline): SGHNT, YYREEE (reference sequence). Trimming pared 6 bases from V and 2 bases from J, leaving 11 bases between. The CDR3 runs to 13 residues. Here the CDR3 reads CASTTQGQETQYF. The CDR3 nucleotides read TGTGCCAGCACCACGCAGGGACAAGAGACCCAGTACTTC.

The CDR3 spells CASSYASGSGTDTQYF. The CDR3 DNA sequence: TGTGCCAGCAGCTATGCTAGCGGGAGTGGTACAGATACGCAGTATTTT. The chain couples TRBV28 to TRBJ2-3, with 10 bases matching TRBD2. CDR3 size: 16 residues. The germline V gene has CDR1 MDHEN and CDR2 SYDVKM. V was pared by 6 bases and J by 3 bases, with 9 bases of the junction left unmatched.